This T cell receptor beta chain comes out of a study of PD-L1 blockade in urothelial cancer (dated by TCRdb to about 2017). At the level of the whole study: Every patient began therapy at some point between 2013 and 2015 and was given atezolizumab 1,200 mg intravenously every 3 weeks. About nine tenths of the roughly 29 patients were identified as males with urothelial cancer of bladder origin, and a prior smoking history was reported by 18 of 29 patients. Patients had an ECOG performance status of 0 or 1 and had received between 0 and 3 prior chemotherapy regimens. Blood samples were analyzed at 3 weeks after treatment start (second dose) and at 6 weeks after treatment start. A median of 141,255 T cells and 80,000 to 100,000 unique TCRs was obtained from blood samples, and a median clonality of about 0.08 was observed. The study was an exploratory multi-omic analysis of somatic, immune and clinical correlates of response to PD-L1 blockade with atezolizumab in urothelial cancer. Pretreatment tumor samples, along with matched peripheral blood serially collected before and after atezolizumab treatment, were subjected to TCR sequencing. Durable clinical benefit was defined as progression-free survival longer than 6 months, and TCR features were also tested against progression-free and overall survival. Whole exome sequencing and RNA sequencing of pretreatment tumors were performed alongside TCR sequencing in the same patients. Several patients reached durable clinical benefit, while some 20 patients did not. Pretreatment blood TCR-seq was available for about 28 patients, at least one posttreatment blood collection was obtained for around 25 patients, and tumor TCR-seq was available for around 25 patients. Overall results and qualifications from the work: Because of the small sample size (n ≈ 29) and the many exploratory analyses performed, the results are intended to be regarded as hypothesis-generating. Greater expansion of tumor-associated TCR clones in peripheral blood 3 weeks after the start of treatment was observed in patients with durable benefit (n ≈ 22, p = 0.022). A pretreatment peripheral blood TCR clonality below the median was linked to improved progression-free and overall survival.

To estimate absolute template abundance from read counts, synthetic TCR analog templates were spiked into each PCR. Using the immunoSEQ assay, TCRbeta CDR3 regions were amplified from genomic DNA with bias-controlled V and J gene primers. Sequencing of rearranged TCRbeta segments was performed at approximately 20X coverage. In the paper's pipeline: Clustering was used to correct sequencing errors, and CDR3s were annotated against IMGT to assign V, D and J genes. Downstream analyses used only productive TCRbeta rearrangements and left out out-of-frame or stop-codon sequences. Clonality was computed as one minus Shannon entropy normalized by the log of the number of unique productive sequences. Clones differing between time points or between blood and tumor were identified using Fisher's exact test with Benjamini-Hochberg correction, with an adjusted p below 0.01 applied as the threshold. The table comes from immuneACCESS by way of TCRdb, which keeps in-frame sequences with V and J called. Part of the clones is missing from these tables; in studies checked, under half for an unresolved V gene and the rest for unknown reasons. The DNA gave D and trimming, while V, J and clone size come from that table. The sample data list 70,000 to 80,000 clones, and around four fifths of these were observed just once. Together, the top ten hold roughly 7.3% of the sample.

Read against the paper, the sample's time point label means: pretreatment peripheral blood. A cohort of about 30 patients with locally advanced or metastatic urothelial carcinoma, treated at Memorial Sloan Kettering on a trial protocol, was included. Peripheral blood mononuclear cells were collected from each patient pretreatment and during treatment, giving between 1 and 8 total time points per patient. The Qiagen DNeasy Blood extraction kit was used to purify genomic DNA from total PBMCs and from tumor samples. PBMCs were collected pretreatment and during treatment, and were isolated and stored as previously described. Notes on this clone: Its antigen target is currently unknown. No quality values exist for individual bases; no much larger clone is one base distant.

V and J are truncated by 8 bases and 5 bases respectively, leaving an intervening sequence of 18 bases. CDR1 and CDR2, looked up from the germline V gene, are SGHVS and FNYEAQ. The CDR3 runs 14 residues from the cysteine to the phenylalanine. Of the read, only the CDR3 DNA is kept; its 42 bases are in frame from base 1. This TCR was sampled from a middle-aged man with urothelial cancer. Source: PBMCs, taken around atezolizumab (anti-PD-L1) treatment. The rearrangement joined TRBV7-6 to TRBJ2-5; D gene: possibly TRBD1, on 6 matching bases. For the CDR3, the sequence is CASGGLGREETQYF. Read as DNA, the sequence is TGTGCCAGCGGGGGCCTCGGTAGGGAGGAGACCCAGTACTTC. Full variable domain (CDR3 extended with the reference TRBV7-6 and TRBJ2-5 proteins): GAGVSQSPRYKVTKRGQDVALRCDPISGHVSLYWYRQALGQGPEFLTYFNYEAQQDKSGLPNDRFSAERPEGSISTLTIQRTEQRDSAMYRCASGGLGREETQYFGPGTRLLVL.